This TCR beta chain was observed in a study of CD8+CD57+ T cells in acquired aplastic anemia. General study findings and limits: Patient and control CD8+ Simpson's diversity was not significantly different.

This clonotype was counted once. Its antigen is undetermined. Profiling that covered TCR beta VDJ and CDR3 relied on genomic DNA as its template. TCRdb processed the reads anew with MiXCR; each CDR3 protein has one entry. The data contain about 40,000 distinct CDR3 sequences, approximately 63% of them singletons. Sequencing was done on patients that had shown CD8+CD57+ cell expansion by flow cytometry. Severe acquired aplastic anemia was diagnosed in all patients. V lost 7 bases to trimming and J lost 6 bases; unmatched junction nucleotides: 4. Germline-derived CDR1 and CDR2 are SQVTM and ANQGSEA. The CDR3 is 12 amino acids.

This TCR was sampled from a human donor with aplastic anemia. The sample was sorted CD4+, CD8+, or CD8+CD57+ T cells (not recorded which) from PBMCs. The genes are TRBV29-1 and TRBJ1-5; 9 bases agree with TRBD1. CDR3 amino acids: CSAGQGGQPQHF. The CDR3, as DNA: TGCAGCGCGGGACAGGGTGGTCAGCCCCAGCATTTT.